One T cell receptor beta chain is described in this entry. What it recognizes is unknown. Germline lookup yields CDR1 SGDLS and CDR2 YYNGEE. Losses at the gene ends were 0 bases for V and 1 base for J; bases not matched to a gene: 3. This CDR3 is 15 amino acids long. Clones were read by immunoSEQ multiplex PCR, and TCRdb kept only the in-frame ones, dropping some. The data hold about 130,000 clones, with about 93% observed a single time. The data belong to a study of T cell responses to AZD1222 COVID-19 vaccine. The wider study: Second doses at about 4 or about 12 weeks were pooled. Whole-study results and caveats: Among vaccine-associated CD4 TCRs, coverage spanned spike, with dominance at 160-218 and 743-854. Spike-specific TCR depth and breadth grew after two AZD1222 doses.

The gene calls are TRBV9 and TRBJ2-7, with 8 positions matching TRBD2. This sequence was found in an adult in good health. The sample consisted of peripheral blood, taken on day 0 of AZD1222 vaccination. The CDR3 spells CASSVGAGVSYEQYF. CDR3 DNA sequence: TGTGCCAGCAGCGTAGGAGCGGGAGTTTCCTACGAGCAGTACTTC. Combining the CDR3 with reference TRBV9 and TRBJ2-7 gives the whole variable domain DSGVTQTPKHLITATGQRVTLRCSPRSGDLSVYWYQQSLDQGLQFLIQYYNGEERAKGNILERFSAQQFPDLHSELNLSSLELGDSALYFCASSVGAGVSYEQYFGPGTRLTVT.